The 19 T cell receptor beta chains below come from one sample, sequenced in a study of cytomegalovirus exposure and HLA in healthy donors. The PCR used 60 Vbeta and 13 Jbeta primers. Only in-frame clones appear in the TCRdb table, and some are missing; sequencing was by immunoSEQ multiplex PCR. Of 200,000 to 250,000 clones in the sample, around 75% are singletons; the top ten hold less than 2%. The sample comprised PBMCs. The source is a woman aged 30 to 39 in good health and CMV-seronegative.

The genes are TRBV12-5 and TRBJ1-2; TRBD1 matches 7 bases. The ends lost 4 bases at V and 5 bases at J; junction bases unmatched: 1. The CDR3 runs 12 residues. CDR1 is LGHNT, CDR2 FRNRAP, per germline. The CDR3 sequence: CASGSTGYGYTF. The DNA for the CDR3 is TGTGCTAGTGGTTCGACAGGGTATGGCTACACCTTC.

The chain couples TRBV19 to TRBJ1-1; perhaps TRBD1 as D (6 bases). The CDR3 has 14 amino acids. Germline V CDR1 and CDR2: LNHDA, SQIVND (reference sequence). V dropped 2 bases and J dropped 5 bases, with 12 bases sitting between them. The CDR3 reads CASSIMERGTEAFF. The DNA for the CDR3 is TGTGCCAGTAGTATAATGGAAAGGGGGACTGAAGCTTTCTTT.

The J gene is TRBJ2-3, the V gene TRBV11-3, with 7 bases aligning to TRBD2. V trimming: 6 bases; J trimming: 3 bases; junction bases outside the gene matches: 21. CDR1 SGHNT and CDR2 YENEEA come from the germline V gene. This CDR3 has 19 residues. Here the CDR3 reads CASSRPETSIRDKTDTQYF. As DNA, the CDR3 is TGTGCCAGCAGTAGACCGGAGACTAGCATAAGGGATAAGACAGATACGCAGTATTTT.

V gene TRBV6-5 combines with J gene TRBJ1-6; TRBD1 agrees at 7 bases. The CDR3 runs to 16 residues. V trimming: 2 bases; J trimming: 6 bases; junction bases outside the gene matches: 7. The germline V gene has CDR1 MNHEY and CDR2 SVGAGI. The DNA of the CDR3 is TGTGCCAGCAGTTACCTCCAGACAGGGTCTAATTCACCCCTCCACTTT. It is translated as CASSYLQTGSNSPLHF.

The V call is TRBV30, the J call TRBJ1-1; D is unclear. Trimming removed 4 bases from V and 1 base from J, with 10 bases in between. From germline, CDR1 is GTSNPN and CDR2 SVGIG (reference sequence). The CDR3 sequence is 13 residues long. CDR3 nucleotides: TGTGCCTGGACCTTCCGGGGGAACACTGAAGCTTTCTTT. Its translation is CAWTFRGNTEAFF.

The J gene is TRBJ2-7, the V gene TRBV5-5; weak D call: TRBD1 (6 bases). Trimming shortened V by 2 bases and J by 4 bases, and 10 bases separated the two germline ends. CDR3 length: 13 residues. Germline CDR1 and CDR2: SGHKS and YYEKEE (reference sequence). CDR3 region: CASSLRTDYEQYF. DNA for the CDR3: TGTGCCAGCAGCTTACGGACAGATTACGAGCAGTACTTC.

This chain joins TRBV7-8 and TRBJ1-2; 7 positions match TRBD1. V shed 5 bases and J 3 bases; nucleotides not matched to a gene: 9. Germline-derived CDR1 and CDR2 are SGHVS and FQNEAQ. The CDR3 covers 15 residues. This chain's CDR3 is CASSAVGDRHYGYTF. The CDR3 nucleotides read TGTGCCAGCAGCGCAGTCGGGGACAGACACTATGGCTACACCTTC.

This clone came up once. The V gene is TRBV7-3, the J gene TRBJ2-7; a weak D match, TRBD1 (5 bases). V lost 5 bases and J 2 bases, leaving 16 bases between the germline ends. The CDR3 is made up of 15 amino acids. Germline CDR1 SGHTA, CDR2 FQGTGA. CDR3 sequence reads: CASSPLTAPTYEQYF. DNA for the CDR3: TGTGCCAGCAGCCCGTTGACAGCCCCTACCTACGAGCAGTACTTC. Supplemented by reference TRBV7-3 and TRBJ2-7, the full variable domain reads GAGVSQTPSNKVTEKGKYVELRCDPISGHTALYWYRQSLGQGPEFLIYFQGTGAADDSGLPNDRFFAVRPEGSVSTLKIQRTERGDSAVYLCASSPLTAPTYEQYFGPGTRLTVT.

The CDR3 DNA is TGTGCCATCAGTGAGGTGTCAGGGGGTATCTTAGAGCAGTACTTC. Translated, it gives CAISEVSGGILEQYF. V gene TRBV10-3 combines with J gene TRBJ2-7; 7 bases line up with TRBD1. CDR1 and CDR2 (germline): ENHRY, SYGVKD. The CDR3 length is 15 residues. The J segment lost 7 bases and the V segment lost 2 bases, leaving 11 bases of the junction unmatched.

This sequence joins TRBV9 and TRBJ1-4; no definite D call. V was cut by 0 bases and J by 8 bases, with 8 bases left in between. The CDR3 consists of 13 residues. Germline CDR1 reads SGDLS; CDR2 reads YYNGEE. CDR3: CASSVGPQEKLFF. Here the CDR3 DNA reads TGTGCCAGCAGCGTAGGCCCCCAGGAAAAACTGTTTTTT.

This chain joins TRBV7-9 and TRBJ1-5; D uncertain. Per germline, CDR1 SEHNR and CDR2 FQNEAQ (reference sequence). V lost 3 bases and J 3 bases, leaving 9 bases between the germline ends. The CDR3 loop spans 14 amino acids. Here the CDR3 reads CASSLGSPNQPQHF. The CDR3 bases are TGTGCCAGCAGCTTGGGCAGCCCCAATCAGCCCCAGCATTTT.

The chain recombines TRBV29-1 with TRBJ1-3; D possibly corresponds to TRBD1 (5 bases). CDR3 length: 15 residues. Trimming shortened V by 5 bases and J by 2 bases, and 16 bases separated the two germline ends. Germline V gene sequence: CDR1 SQVTM, CDR2 ANQGSEA. CDR3 residues: CSVSDPGFAGNTIYF. For the CDR3, the DNA is TGCAGCGTTTCAGATCCAGGGTTCGCTGGAAACACCATATATTTT.

The chain links TRBV4-1 to TRBJ2-3, with TRBD2 matching over 12 bases. The V and J ends lost 4 bases and 0 bases, in that order; junction bases with no gene match: 8. The CDR3 runs to 18 residues. Germline V lookup: CDR1 MGHRA, CDR2 YSYEKL. In DNA form, the CDR3 reads TGCGCCAGCAGCCTTCGACTAGCGGGGGCCCCTAGCACAGATACGCAGTATTTT. It codes for CASSLRLAGAPSTDTQYF.

This sequence joins TRBV7-3 and TRBJ2-3, with 7 bases that match TRBD1. CDR3 size: 14 residues. Per the germline V gene, CDR1 is SGHTA and CDR2 is FQGTGA. With V trimmed by 5 bases and J by 2 bases, 4 bases remained unmatched. CDR3 loop: CASSPGTATDTQYF. The CDR3 nucleotides are TGTGCCAGCAGCCCCGGGACAGCCACAGATACGCAGTATTTT.

This clone occurred once. The chain carries TRBV7-9 and TRBJ1-1; 9 bases line up with TRBD1. The V segment lost 1 base and the J segment 8 bases; nucleotides outside the gene matches: 2. CDR3 length: 13 residues. Germline loops: CDR1 SEHNR, CDR2 FQNEAQ (reference sequence). DNA for the CDR3: TGTGCCAGCAGCTTAGGGGACAGGGCCGAAGCTTTCTTT. Protein product: CASSLGDRAEAFF.

This clone was counted only a few times. This rearrangement joins TRBV5-4 to TRBJ1-1, with no clear D. Germline loops: CDR1 SGHNT, CDR2 YYREEE (reference sequence). The ends were cut back, 0 bases at V and 0 bases at J, with 6 bases in the middle. CDR3 length equals 14 residues. The DNA for the CDR3 is TGTGCCAGCAGCTTGGAACTGATGAACACTGAAGCTTTCTTT. This gives the protein CASSLELMNTEAFF.

The genes are TRBV30 and TRBJ2-5; D is perhaps TRBD2 (5 bases). V was pared by 4 bases and J by 5 bases, with 14 bases between. Germline lookup yields CDR1 GTSNPN and CDR2 SVGIG (reference sequence). This CDR3 has 13 residues. The CDR3: CAWKALRRETQYF. DNA for the CDR3: TGTGCCTGGAAAGCCCTCCGGAGGGAGACCCAGTACTTC.

Turning to this clone: Distinct nucleotide sequences in the sample also encode this CDR3. The chain joins TRBV5-1 to TRBJ2-1, with 8 nucleotides matching TRBD2. V shed 4 bases and J 4 bases; nucleotides not matched to a gene: 4. The germline V gene has CDR1 SGHRS and CDR2 YFSETQ. This CDR3 is built from 14 residues. The CDR3 loop reads CASSPSGGYNEQFF. CDR3 in DNA: TGCGCCAGCAGCCCAAGCGGGGGTTACAATGAGCAGTTCTTC.

The V call is TRBV6-6, the J call TRBJ2-7, with TRBD1 matching 8 bases. Germline trimming cut 5 bases from V and 5 bases from J; bases unmatched to any gene: 11. The CDR3 runs to 15 residues. Germline assignment: CDR1 MNHNY and CDR2 SVGAGI (reference sequence). The CDR3 loop reads CASSRGTGPVNEQYF. DNA for the CDR3: TGTGCCAGCAGTCGAGGGACAGGTCCGGTCAACGAGCAGTACTTC.